This T cell receptor (beta chain) stems from a study of blood T cell repertoires in COVID-19. Study as a whole: Sources were T cells, B-cell-depleted T cells, or PBMCs; the material itself was cDNA or gDNA.

This CDR3 contains 14 residues. Germline CDR1 and CDR2: GTSNPN and SVGIG (reference sequence). V was clipped by 4 bases and J by 7 bases, with 16 bases between them. The table came from immunoSEQ multiplex PCR; TCRdb's copy has only in-frame clones and leaves some out. The data hold about 87,000 clones, with around 86% observed a single time. The specimen sequenced was peripheral blood. This sequence joins TRBV30 and TRBJ1-4, with D perhaps matching TRBD1 (5 bases). This sequence was found in a woman in her 70s with acute or convalescent COVID-19. CDR3 sequence (DNA): TGTGCCTGGAAATACGGACACGGGCTTGAAAAACTGTTTTTT. Translated, it gives CAWKYGHGLEKLFF.